This T cell receptor beta chain was observed in a study of cytomegalovirus exposure and HLA in healthy donors. The PCR was carried out with 60 Vbeta primers and 13 Jbeta primers. Sequencing used immunoSEQ multiplex PCR; TCRdb keeps in-frame clones, though not all of them. Recorded for this sample: more than 140,000 clones. Germline V gene lookup returns CDR1 MGHRA and CDR2 YSYEKL. The CDR3 runs 15 residues. Trimming stripped 3 bases from V and 3 bases from J, with 15 bases between. The chain carries TRBV4-1 and TRBJ2-7; D may be TRBD1 (5 bases). The clonotype originates from a woman under 30 in good health and CMV-seronegative. Sequenced material: PBMCs. As DNA, the CDR3 is TGCGCCAGCAGCCACCGCTCTTCAGGGCTCTACGAGCAGTACTTC. Residues: CASSHRSSGLYEQYF.